The clone carrying this TCR beta chain was seen many times. Its antigen is currently unknown. The source material, RNA transcripts, was used to amplify TCR beta CDR3 regions. The HTBI primer set drove a first-round RT-PCR of the TCR CDR3. TCRdb analysed the multiplex PCR reads with MiXCR anew, one entry per CDR3 protein. This sample has about 360,000 distinct CDR3 sequences, with less than 15% found just once. CDR3 length: 14 amino acids. In germline, CDR1 is SGHAT, CDR2 FQNNGV. V dropped 8 bases and J dropped 0 bases, with 8 bases sitting between them. This sample is part of a study of T cells in Graves' hyperthyroidism and ophthalmopathy. Regarding the study as a whole: Most thyroid clonotypes expanded above 0.001 appeared in blood too. Classification by a 13 V-J model distinguished ophthalmopathy from stable hyperthyroidism.

If no ophthalmopathy progression occurred within 18 months, Graves' hyperthyroidism was stable. Based on clinical symptoms, serum thyroxine and TRAb, thyroid ultrasound and orbital computed tomography, diagnoses were reached. V and J are TRBV11-2 and TRBJ1-6, with unresolved D. Sequences were obtained from blood. This TCR was sampled from a woman aged 18-29 years with Graves' hyperthyroidism. The CDR3 region is CASQQSSYNSPLHF. CDR3 DNA: TGTGCCAGCCAACAGAGCTCCTATAATTCACCCCTCCACTTT.